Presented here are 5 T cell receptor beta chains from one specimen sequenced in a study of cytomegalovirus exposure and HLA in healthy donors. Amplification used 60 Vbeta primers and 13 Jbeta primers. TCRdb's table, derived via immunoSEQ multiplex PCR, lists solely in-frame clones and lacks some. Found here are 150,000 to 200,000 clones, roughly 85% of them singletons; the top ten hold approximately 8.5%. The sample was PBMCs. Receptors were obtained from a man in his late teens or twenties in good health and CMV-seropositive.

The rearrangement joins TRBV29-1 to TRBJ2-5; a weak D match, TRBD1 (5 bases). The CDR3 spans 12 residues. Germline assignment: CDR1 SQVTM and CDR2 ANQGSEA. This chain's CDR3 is CSWTRLQETQYF. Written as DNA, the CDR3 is TGCAGTTGGACACGATTACAAGAGACCCAGTACTTC. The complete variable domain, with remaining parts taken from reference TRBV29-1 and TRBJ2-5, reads SAVISQKPSRDICQRGTSLTIQCQVDSQVTMMFWYRQQPGQSLTLIATANQGSEATYESGFVIDKFPISRPNLTFSTLTVSNMSPEDSSIYLCSWTRLQETQYFGPGTRLLVL.

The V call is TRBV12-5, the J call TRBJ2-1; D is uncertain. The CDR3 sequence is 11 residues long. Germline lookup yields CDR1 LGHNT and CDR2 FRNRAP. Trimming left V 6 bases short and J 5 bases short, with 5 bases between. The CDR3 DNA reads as TGTGCTAGTGGACCGGACAATGAGCAGTTCTTC. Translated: CASGPDNEQFF.

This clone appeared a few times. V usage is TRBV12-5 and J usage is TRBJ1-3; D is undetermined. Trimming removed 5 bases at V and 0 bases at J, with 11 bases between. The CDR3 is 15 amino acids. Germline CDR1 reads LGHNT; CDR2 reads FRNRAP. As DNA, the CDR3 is TGTGCTAGTGGTCCGCGGAGTAGCTCTGGAAACACCATATATTTT. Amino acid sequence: CASGPRSSSGNTIYF.

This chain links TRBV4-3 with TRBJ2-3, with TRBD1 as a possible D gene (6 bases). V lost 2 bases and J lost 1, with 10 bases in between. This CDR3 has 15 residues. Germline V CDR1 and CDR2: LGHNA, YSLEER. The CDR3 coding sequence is TGCGCCAGCAGCCAACGACAGGCCCGCACAGATACGCAGTATTTT. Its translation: CASSQRQARTDTQYF.

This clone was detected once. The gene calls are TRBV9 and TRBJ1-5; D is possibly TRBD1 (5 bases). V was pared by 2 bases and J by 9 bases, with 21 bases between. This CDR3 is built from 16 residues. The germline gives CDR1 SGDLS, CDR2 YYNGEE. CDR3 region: CASSVLTGTEVSPQHF. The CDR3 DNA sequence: TGTGCCAGCAGCGTCCTCACCGGGACTGAAGTGTCGCCCCAGCATTTT.